Presented here are 32 T cell receptor beta chains from one specimen sequenced in a study of tissue T cells after allogeneic stem cell transplantation (dated 2022 in TCRdb). The intended sense of this specimen's time point label: recipient (host-origin) PBMCs collected before allo-HCT. Libraries were made using the immunoSEQ multiplex PCR assay. Held by TCRdb, this immuneACCESS table contains in-frame sequences only and omits some clones. Under half of the omission traces to an unresolved V gene where checked; the cause of the rest is unknown. The table for this sample lists tens of thousands of clones; around nine tenths of them were counted only once. Around 3.8% of the sample is taken by the ten largest. Material: blood, obtained before transplantation. These receptors originate from a woman aged 40-70 years who later had graft-versus-host disease after an allogeneic stem cell transplant.

The chain combines TRBV5-1 with TRBJ2-4, with a tentative D call TRBD2 (5 bases). The V end was cut by 0 bases, the J end by 0 bases, with 10 bases between. The CDR3 totals 16 residues. The germline gives CDR1 SGHRS, CDR2 YFSETQ. The CDR3 is CASSLVGGLAKNIQYF. In nucleotides, the CDR3 is TGCGCCAGCAGCTTGGTTGGCGGGTTAGCCAAAAACATTCAGTACTTC.

This clone was counted once. This chain uses TRBV27 with TRBJ2-1, with a tentative D call TRBD2 (6 bases). Germline CDR1 is MNHEY and CDR2 is SMNVEV (reference sequence). The CDR3 length is 15 residues. Trimming took 2 bases from V and 1 from J, leaving 9 bases between them. Written as DNA, the CDR3 is TGTGCCAGCAGTTTAGCGGGAACGTCCTACAATGAGCAGTTCTTC. Its protein product is CASSLAGTSYNEQFF.

This chain uses TRBV5-7 with TRBJ1-1; D is unclear. TRBV5-7 falls under the ORF class, with uncertain function. Trimming removed 0 bases from V and 0 bases from J, with 12 bases in between. The CDR3 is 16 residues long. The CDR3 spells CASSLASRDLNTEAFF. DNA of the CDR3: TGTGCCAGCAGCTTGGCTAGCCGCGACCTGAACACTGAAGCTTTCTTT.

This clone has a single count. This chain connects TRBV18 to TRBJ2-5; 7 nucleotides line up with TRBD2. From germline, CDR1 is KGHSH and CDR2 LQKENI. The CDR3 has 14 residues. V lost 6 bases and J lost 4; bases outside the gene matches: 8. CDR3 sequence reads: CASSLREDRETQYF. CDR3 bases: TGTGCCAGCTCCCTTCGGGAGGATCGAGAGACCCAGTACTTC.

The chain combines TRBV5-4 with TRBJ1-1; no clear D. The CDR3 consists of 15 residues. Germline CDR1 SGHNT, CDR2 YYREEE (reference sequence). The V end was cut by 3 bases, the J end by 1 base, with 13 bases between. CDR3 sequence reads: CASSSAGDSNTEAFF. Here the CDR3 DNA reads TGTGCCAGCAGCTCGGCAGGAGATTCGAACACTGAAGCTTTCTTT.

This chain connects TRBV3-1 (or the pseudogene TRBV3-2) to TRBJ1-2, with 10 bases lining up with TRBD1. V trimming: 1 base; J trimming: 2 bases; junction bases outside the gene matches: 19. CDR1 and CDR2 from the germline V gene are LGHDT and YNNKEL (reference sequence). This CDR3 spans 21 amino acids. CDR3 region: CASSQARCQTGTGELNYGYTF. Written as DNA, the CDR3 is TGTGCCAGCAGCCAAGCACGATGCCAAACCGGGACAGGGGAACTCAACTATGGCTACACCTTC.

The J gene is TRBJ1-1, the V gene TRBV5-1; TRBD1 might be the D (5 bases). This CDR3 is built from 14 residues. CDR1 is SGHRS and CDR2 is YFSETQ in the germline V gene. V was cut by 3 bases and J by 0 bases, with 9 bases left in between. In nucleotides, the CDR3 is TGCGCCAGCAGCTCGGGACGGATGAACACTGAAGCTTTCTTT. Its translation is CASSSGRMNTEAFF.

The chain recombines TRBV7-2 with TRBJ1-5, with 8 bases fitting TRBD1. The V segment lost 5 bases and the J segment 9 bases; nucleotides outside the gene matches: 15. The CDR3 runs 16 residues. Germline-derived CDR1 and CDR2 are SGHTA and FQGNSA. The CDR3 coding sequence is TGTGCCAGCAGCCTTGCCGGGACAGGAGTACTTGTGCCCCAGCATTTT. Protein product: CASSLAGTGVLVPQHF.

The J gene is TRBJ1-4, the V gene TRBV2; D possibly corresponds to TRBD1 (5 bases). V gave up 4 bases and J gave up 3 bases, with 9 bases separating them. Germline V gives CDR1 SNHLY, CDR2 FYNNEI. The CDR3 consists of 14 residues. The CDR3 bases are TGTGCCAGCAGTGGGGGGTCACCTAATGAAAAACTGTTTTTT. It yields the protein CASSGGSPNEKLFF. The full variable domain, in which reference TRBV2 and TRBJ1-4 provide the parts outside the CDR3, is EPEVTQTPSHQVTQMGQEVILRCVPISNHLYFYWYRQILGQKVEFLVSFYNNEISEKSEIFDDQFSVERPDGSNFTLKIRSTKLEDSAMYFCASSGGSPNEKLFFGSGTQLSVL.

The genes are TRBV4-3 and TRBJ2-6; possible D gene TRBD1, 5 bases. Trimming shortened V by 4 bases and J by 2 bases, and 12 bases separated the two germline ends. The CDR3 length is 16 residues. Germline assignment: CDR1 LGHNA and CDR2 YSLEER. DNA for the CDR3: TGCGCCAGCAGCCTAAGTGGGGCAACTGGGGCCAACGTCCTGACTTTC. Its translation is CASSLSGATGANVLTF.

The rearrangement uses TRBV30 and TRBJ2-2; D might be TRBD2 (6 bases). CDR1 is GTSNPN, CDR2 SVGIG, per germline (reference sequence). The V end was cut by 7 bases, the J end by 4 bases, with 16 bases between. The CDR3 length is 14 residues. The CDR3 protein is CAFMGGPLTGELFF. CDR3 DNA sequence: TGTGCCTTCATGGGAGGACCTCTCACCGGGGAGCTGTTTTTT.

This chain links TRBV6-5 with TRBJ2-1, with a tentative D call TRBD1 (6 bases). Germline V gene sequence: CDR1 MNHEY, CDR2 SVGAGI. V was cut by 2 bases and J by 4 bases, with 9 bases left in between. The CDR3 is made up of 14 amino acids. CDR3 protein: CASSYRTDYNEQFF. For the CDR3, the DNA is TGTGCCAGCAGTTACAGGACAGATTACAATGAGCAGTTCTTC.

This chain connects TRBV19 to TRBJ1-2; the match to TRBD1 covers 7 bases. Trimming removed 6 bases from V and 6 bases from J; junction bases left unmatched: 10. The CDR3 is 14 residues long. The germline V gene has CDR1 LNHDA and CDR2 SQIVND (reference sequence). In DNA form, the CDR3 reads TGTGCCAGTAGCCGACAGGGTAATAAGGATGGCTACACCTTC. Protein: CASSRQGNKDGYTF.

The V and J genes are TRBV5-5 and TRBJ1-2, with D uncertain. This CDR3 has 13 amino acids. With 0 bases removed from V and 2 bases from J, the gap between germline ends came to 5 bases. The germline gives CDR1 SGHKS, CDR2 YYEKEE (reference sequence). The CDR3 sequence: CASSLEDNYGYTF. The CDR3 DNA reads TGTGCCAGCAGCTTGGAAGACAACTATGGCTACACCTTC.

This clone was seen once. The J gene is TRBJ2-7, the V gene TRBV5-4; 8 bases match TRBD1. CDR1 and CDR2 from the germline V gene are SGHNT and YYREEE (reference sequence). Unmatched junction bases numbered 2, after V lost 4 bases and J lost 2 bases. This CDR3 is 13 amino acids long. The CDR3 protein is CASSLQGAYEQYF. In DNA, the CDR3 is TGTGCCAGCAGCCTACAGGGGGCCTACGAGCAGTACTTC.

The rearrangement joins TRBV24-1 to TRBJ2-5; TRBD1 might be the D (6 bases). The germline CDR1 and CDR2 sequences are KGHDR and SFDVKD. The CDR3 is 15 amino acids. The V end was cut by 4 bases, the J end by 1 base, with 12 bases between. The CDR3 sequence is CATSEAGAFQETQYF. CDR3 bases: TGTGCCACCAGTGAGGCAGGGGCGTTCCAAGAGACCCAGTACTTC.

J is TRBJ2-3 and V is TRBV5-4, with 7 bases aligning to TRBD2. The germline gives CDR1 SGHNT, CDR2 YYREEE (reference sequence). The CDR3 contains 18 residues. The trim removed 6 bases at V and 2 bases at J, leaving 18 bases unmatched. CDR3 DNA: TGTGCCAGCACCTCCTATATTGATAGGGGAGGGAACACAGATACGCAGTATTTT. It is translated as CASTSYIDRGGNTDTQYF. The whole variable domain, remainder taken from reference TRBV5-4 and TRBJ2-3, is ETGVTQSPTHLIKTRGQQVTLRCSSQSGHNTVSWYQQALGQGPQFIFQYYREEENGRGNFPPRFSGLQFPNYSSELNVNALELDDSALYLCASTSYIDRGGNTDTQYFGPGTRLTVL.

V is TRBV9 and J is TRBJ1-3; D is unclear. Germline CDR1 SGDLS, CDR2 YYNGEE. Trimming pared 3 bases from V and 9 bases from J, leaving 7 bases between. This CDR3 has 11 amino acids. The CDR3 nucleotides read TGTGCCAGCAGCGGTGAACGCACCATATATTTT. This translates into CASSGERTIYF.

The J gene is TRBJ2-3, the V gene TRBV24-1; D possibly corresponds to TRBD2 (5 bases). V gave up 4 bases and J gave up 1 base, with 11 bases separating them. This CDR3 has 15 residues. CDR1 and CDR2 (germline): KGHDR, SFDVKD. Written as DNA, the CDR3 is TGTGCCACCAGTGACCCTTCCGGGGGCACAGATACGCAGTATTTT. This codes for CATSDPSGGTDTQYF.

The V and J genes are TRBV18 and TRBJ1-1, with D possibly TRBD1 on 5 matching bases. The CDR3 sequence is 13 residues long. Germline loops: CDR1 KGHSH, CDR2 LQKENI. The V end lost 4 bases, the J end lost 5 bases, and 11 bases lay between the germline ends. The chain's CDR3 is CASSQGRGTEAFF. CDR3 nucleotide sequence: TGTGCCAGCTCACAGGGGAGAGGGACTGAAGCTTTCTTT.

The rearrangement joins TRBV5-5 to TRBJ1-6; 10 nucleotides align to TRBD1. The CDR3 totals 15 residues. CDR1 and CDR2 from the germline V gene are SGHKS and YYEKEE (reference sequence). With V trimmed by 6 bases and J by 7 bases, 7 bases remained unmatched. CDR3: CASNTGQGLNSPLHF. Written as DNA, the CDR3 is TGTGCCAGCAACACGGGACAGGGGCTCAATTCACCCCTCCACTTT.

The chain recombines TRBV11-3 with TRBJ2-3; D not certain. Trimming shortened V by 5 bases and J by 1 base, and 10 bases separated the two germline ends. Germline loops: CDR1 SGHNT, CDR2 YENEEA. The CDR3 covers 14 residues. CDR3 bases: TGTGCCAGCAGCGCTAGACGGCGCACAGATACGCAGTATTTT. Translation: CASSARRRTDTQYF.

This chain uses TRBV15 with TRBJ2-7; either TRBD1 or TRBD2 may supply D (5 bases each). Germline CDR1 is LNHNV and CDR2 is YYDKDF (reference sequence). This CDR3 contains 14 residues. V lost 5 bases to trimming and J lost 3 bases, with 14 bases between them. CDR3 bases: TGTGCCACCAGCCGACGGGACGGCAACTACGAGCAGTACTTC. This translates into CATSRRDGNYEQYF.

The genes are TRBV9 and TRBJ1-5, with no clear D. Looked up from germline, CDR1 is SGDLS and CDR2 is YYNGEE. CDR3 length equals 14 residues. Deletions cut 3 bases from V and 7 bases from J, with 14 bases between. The CDR3 DNA reads TGTGCCAGCAGCGAAGGGTGGAGCGGCCAGCCCCAGCATTTT. Its translation: CASSEGWSGQPQHF.

This clone has only one observation. The genes are TRBV4-3 and TRBJ2-2; 9 bases agree with TRBD2. The CDR3 contains 17 residues. Per germline, CDR1 LGHNA and CDR2 YSLEER. Unmatched junction bases numbered 9, after V lost 4 bases and J lost 3 bases. Here the CDR3 reads CASSLGRAGGYTGELFF. The CDR3 DNA is TGCGCCAGCAGCCTCGGACGGGCGGGAGGGTACACCGGGGAGCTGTTTTTT.

A remark on this clone: A read error may produce the germline difference seen at one junction end. This chain connects TRBV27 to TRBJ1-1; 7 bases map to TRBD1. The CDR3 is made up of 15 amino acids. Per germline, CDR1 MNHEY and CDR2 SMNVEV (reference sequence). CDR3 residues: CASSLLTGMNTEAFF. Here the CDR3 DNA reads TGTGCCAGCAGTTTGTTGACAGGGATGAATACTGAAGCTTTCTTT.

This chain uses TRBV27 with TRBJ1-5, with D possibly being TRBD1 (6 bases). The CDR3 extends over 15 amino acids. Germline CDR1 MNHEY, CDR2 SMNVEV (reference sequence). The V gene lost 6 bases and the J gene lost 0 bases, with 12 bases spanning the gap. The CDR3 nucleotides are TGTGCCAGCAGGTCCGGGACATATAGCAATCAGCCCCAGCATTTT. It specifies CASRSGTYSNQPQHF.

The V and J genes are TRBV29-1 and TRBJ1-2; 8 nucleotides match TRBD1. The CDR3 extends over 13 amino acids. V trimming: 4 bases; J trimming: 3 bases; junction bases outside the gene matches: 4. The germline V gene encodes CDR1 SQVTM and CDR2 ANQGSEA. The CDR3 here is CSVGPQGDYGYTF. The CDR3 nucleotides are TGCAGCGTTGGACCACAGGGGGACTATGGCTACACCTTC.

The chain joins TRBV9 to TRBJ2-3; 7 bases are shared with TRBD1. CDR1 and CDR2 (germline): SGDLS, YYNGEE. The CDR3 sequence is 17 residues long. The V and J ends lost 4 bases and 2 bases, in that order; junction bases with no gene match: 13. This CDR3 reads CASSPLPRTGDTDTQYF. The CDR3, as DNA: TGTGCCAGCAGCCCCCTCCCTAGGACAGGAGACACAGATACGCAGTATTTT.

The chain links TRBV29-1 to TRBJ2-3, with D unresolved. V lost 4 bases, J lost 2 bases, and 7 bases lay in between. Germline V lookup: CDR1 SQVTM, CDR2 ANQGSEA. This CDR3 spans 12 amino acids. The CDR3 DNA is TGCAGCGTTGTGAGAGACACAGATACGCAGTATTTT. Translation gives CSVVRDTDTQYF.

This clone was seen once. The chain is built from TRBV2 and TRBJ2-7; D not certain. V lost 4 bases and J lost 5, with 9 bases in between. CDR1 and CDR2 (germline): SNHLY, FYNNEI. The CDR3 consists of 12 residues. CDR3 in DNA: TGTGCCAGCAGTGGGCAGTCCCACGAGCAGTACTTC. Translating it yields CASSGQSHEQYF.

The chain has TRBV11-2 and TRBJ2-3; TRBD2 agrees at 10 bases. The CDR3 covers 15 residues. V was pared by 5 bases and J by 4 bases, with 6 bases of the junction left unmatched. The V gene's germline CDR1 is SGHAT and CDR2 FQNNGV. The DNA of the CDR3 is TGTGCCAGCAGCCATAAAGCGGGAGGGGCAGATACGCAGTATTTT. Translating it yields CASSHKAGGADTQYF.